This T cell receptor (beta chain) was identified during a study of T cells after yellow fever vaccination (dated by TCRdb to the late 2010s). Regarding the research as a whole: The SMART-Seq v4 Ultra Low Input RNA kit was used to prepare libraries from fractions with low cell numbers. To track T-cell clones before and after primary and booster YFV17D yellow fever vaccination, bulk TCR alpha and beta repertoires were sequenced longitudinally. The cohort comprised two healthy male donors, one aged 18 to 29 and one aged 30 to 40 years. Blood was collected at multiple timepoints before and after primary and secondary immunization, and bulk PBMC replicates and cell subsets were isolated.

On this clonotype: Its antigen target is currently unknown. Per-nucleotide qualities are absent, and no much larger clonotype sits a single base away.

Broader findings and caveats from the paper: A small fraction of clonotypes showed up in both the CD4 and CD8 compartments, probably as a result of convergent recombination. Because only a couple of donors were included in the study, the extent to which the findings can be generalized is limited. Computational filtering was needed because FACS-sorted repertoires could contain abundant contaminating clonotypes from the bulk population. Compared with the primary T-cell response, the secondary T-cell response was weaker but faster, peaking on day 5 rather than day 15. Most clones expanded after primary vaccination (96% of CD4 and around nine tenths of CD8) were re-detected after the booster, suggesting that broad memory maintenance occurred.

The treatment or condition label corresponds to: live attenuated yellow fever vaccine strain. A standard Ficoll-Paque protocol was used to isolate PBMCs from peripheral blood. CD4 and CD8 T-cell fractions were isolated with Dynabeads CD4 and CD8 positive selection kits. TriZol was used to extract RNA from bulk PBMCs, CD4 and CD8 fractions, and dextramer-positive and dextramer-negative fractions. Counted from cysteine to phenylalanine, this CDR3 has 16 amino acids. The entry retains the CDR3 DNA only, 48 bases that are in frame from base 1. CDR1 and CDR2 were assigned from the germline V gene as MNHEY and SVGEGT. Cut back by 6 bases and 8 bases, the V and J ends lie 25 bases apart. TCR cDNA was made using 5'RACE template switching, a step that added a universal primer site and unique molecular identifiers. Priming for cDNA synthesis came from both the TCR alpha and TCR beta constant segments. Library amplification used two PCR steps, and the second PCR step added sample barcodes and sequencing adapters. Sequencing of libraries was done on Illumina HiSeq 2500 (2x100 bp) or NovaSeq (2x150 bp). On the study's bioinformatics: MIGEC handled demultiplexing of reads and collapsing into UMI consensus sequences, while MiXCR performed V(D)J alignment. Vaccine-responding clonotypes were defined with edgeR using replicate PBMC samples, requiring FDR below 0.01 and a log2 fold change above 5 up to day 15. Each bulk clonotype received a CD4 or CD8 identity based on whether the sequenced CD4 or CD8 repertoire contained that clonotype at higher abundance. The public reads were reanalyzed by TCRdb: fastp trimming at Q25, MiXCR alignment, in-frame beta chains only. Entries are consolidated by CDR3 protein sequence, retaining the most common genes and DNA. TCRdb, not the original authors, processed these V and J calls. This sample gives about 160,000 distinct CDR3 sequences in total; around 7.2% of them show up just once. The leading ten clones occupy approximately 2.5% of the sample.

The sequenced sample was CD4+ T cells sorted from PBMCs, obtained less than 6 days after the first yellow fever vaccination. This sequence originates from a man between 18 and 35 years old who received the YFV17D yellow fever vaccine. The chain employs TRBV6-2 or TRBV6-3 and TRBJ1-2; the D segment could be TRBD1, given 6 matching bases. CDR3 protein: CASRLLLGASGRGYTF. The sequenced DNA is TGTGCCAGCAGACTCCTGTTGGGGGCTTCGGGCAGAGGCTACACCTTC.